Below, 20 T cell receptor beta chains from the same sample are listed, as sequenced in a study of regulatory T cells in long-lasting Graves disease. Regarding time point: newly diagnosed GD, antithyroid drugs for less than 3 months. Extracted RNA from PBMCs served as the source of the TCR library. Construction of the TCR beta libraries employed iRepertoire HTBI primers in conjunction with Arm-PCR of CDR3 regions. Via MiXCR, TCRdb re-called the multiplex PCR reads, giving one row per CDR3 protein. The table includes roughly 610,000 distinct CDR3 sequences, roughly 15% detected once. The same specimen was also included in a second study, on T cells in Graves' hyperthyroidism and ophthalmopathy.

The specimen was peripheral blood mononuclear cells (PBMCs), collected at new diagnosis, from a patient treated with antithyroid drugs. The source of these receptors is a man aged 18-30 years with Graves disease.

The chain has TRBV7-2 and TRBJ1-2; no clear D. Germline V gene data show CDR1 as SGHTA and CDR2 as FQGNSA. The CDR3 is 15 amino acids. V lost 4 bases, J lost 5 bases, and 17 bases lay in between. The CDR3 coding sequence is TGTGCCAGCAGCTCGGGGTTCACGCGACGTTATGGCTACACCTTC. Protein: CASSSGFTRRYGYTF. The full variable domain, in which reference TRBV7-2 and TRBJ1-2 provide the parts outside the CDR3, is GAGVSQSPSNKVTEKGKDVELRCDPISGHTALYWYRQSLGQGLEFLIYFQGNSAPDKSGLPSDRFSAERTGGSVSTLTIQRTQQEDSAVYLCASSSGFTRRYGYTFGSGTRLTVV.

This clonotype came up many times. V gene TRBV28 combines with J gene TRBJ2-1; the D gene is possibly TRBD2 (6 bases). Trimming removed 7 bases from V and 7 bases from J, with 17 bases in between. From germline, CDR1 is MDHEN and CDR2 SYDVKM. The CDR3 is 14 amino acids. The CDR3 loop reads CASNSGTLSNEQFF. CDR3 nucleotide sequence: TGTGCCAGCAATTCCGGGACTCTCTCTAATGAGCAGTTCTTC.

This clonotype was picked up one time. A clone one base away is much larger, so this may be a read error. The chain joins TRBV7-2 to TRBJ2-3; 7 bases fit TRBD1. Germline V gene lookup returns CDR1 SGHTA and CDR2 FQGNSA. Germline trimming cut 1 base from V and 5 bases from J; bases unmatched to any gene: 6. CDR3 size: 15 residues. CDR3 in amino acids: CASSLVQGVEDTQYF. CDR3 coding DNA: TGTGCCAGCAGCTTAGTTCAGGGGGTAGAAGATACGCAGTATTTT.

This clonotype was detected ten times or more. The V gene is TRBV27, the J gene TRBJ1-2, with D perhaps TRBD1 (5 bases). Germline-derived CDR1 and CDR2 are MNHEY and SMNVEV (reference sequence). The length of the CDR3 is 16 residues. The V and J ends lost 5 bases and 0 bases respectively, with 16 bases between them. The CDR3 sequence: CASSHATDLTNYGYTF. The CDR3 coding sequence is TGTGCCAGCAGTCACGCGACAGACCTTACTAACTATGGCTACACCTTC.

As for this clonotype: Since a much larger clone is just one base distant, this may be a read error. The V call is TRBV6-1, the J call TRBJ2-7; a weak D match, TRBD2 (7 bases). The germline CDR1 and CDR2 sequences are MNHNS and SASEGT. CDR3 length: 16 amino acids. The CDR3 reads CASSGGRDNTAYEQYF. The CDR3 coding sequence is TGCGCCAGCAGCGGTGGGAGGGACAATACCGCCTACGAGCAGTACTTC.

The chain carries TRBV28 and TRBJ2-5; 9 bases line up with TRBD2. Germline V gene sequence: CDR1 MDHEN, CDR2 SYDVKM. This CDR3 spans 15 amino acids. After removal of 6 bases from V and 6 bases from J, the junction contained 11 bases not matched to a gene. The CDR3 coding sequence is TGTGCCAGCAGCTCGGGGAATAGCGGGAGCCAGACCCAGTACTTC. Its translation is CASSSGNSGSQTQYF. The full variable domain, its missing parts supplied by reference TRBV28 and TRBJ2-5, is DVKVTQSSRYLVKRTGEKVFLECVQDMDHENMFWYRQDPGLGLRLIYFSYDVKMKEKGDIPEGYSVSREKKERFSLILESASTNQTSMYLCASSSGNSGSQTQYFGPGTRLLVL.

In its sample, this clonotype was seen a few times. The J gene is TRBJ1-5, the V gene TRBV7-9; TRBD1 might be the D (5 bases). Germline V gives CDR1 SEHNR, CDR2 FQNEAQ (reference sequence). CDR3 length equals 14 residues. V shed 1 base and J shed 5 bases, with 9 bases lying between them. Here the CDR3 DNA reads TGTGCCAGCAGCTTAGAAGGGGACCATCAGCCCCAGCATTTT. Translation: CASSLEGDHQPQHF.

This clonotype was recorded a few times. The V gene is TRBV5-1, the J gene TRBJ2-2; 9 bases map to TRBD1. CDR3 length: 13 residues. V lost 9 bases and J lost 4; bases outside the gene matches: 4. Germline V gives CDR1 SGHRS, CDR2 YFSETQ. In DNA form, the CDR3 reads TGCGCCACCGGGACAGGGCCCACCGGGGAGCTGTTTTTT. Protein sequence: CATGTGPTGELFF.

This clonotype was recorded at least ten times. The chain links TRBV5-1 to TRBJ2-1, with D tentatively TRBD1 or TRBD2 (5 bases each). Germline assignment: CDR1 SGHRS and CDR2 YFSETQ. V lost 0 bases, J lost 6 bases, and 16 bases lay in between. The CDR3 contains 16 residues. CDR3 loop: CASSLGGWGMANEQFF. The CDR3 region has the DNA TGCGCCAGCAGCTTGGGAGGTTGGGGGATGGCCAATGAGCAGTTCTTC. The full variable domain, rest sourced from reference TRBV5-1 and TRBJ2-1, is KAGVTQTPRYLIKTRGQQVTLSCSPISGHRSVSWYQQTPGQGLQFLFEYFSETQRNKGNFPGRFSGRQFSNSRSEMNVSTLELGDSALYLCASSLGGWGMANEQFFGPGTRLTVL.

As concerns this clonotype: At one end, the junction sequence differs from germline, possibly due to a read error. The chain carries TRBV28 and TRBJ2-7, with 11 bases fitting TRBD2. Germline values: CDR1 MDHEN, CDR2 SYDVKM. This CDR3 spans 16 amino acids. The CDR3 protein is CASSSYTSGSNYGQYF. CDR3 nucleotides: TGTGCCAGCAGTTCTTACACTAGCGGGAGTAACTACGGGCAGTACTTC.

This clonotype has more than one count but fewer than ten. This rearrangement joins TRBV19 to TRBJ2-1; 7 nucleotides line up with TRBD2. The CDR3 loop spans 15 amino acids. J was trimmed by 8 bases and V by 3 bases; bases with no gene match: 10. Germline V gene data show CDR1 as LNHDA and CDR2 as SQIVND (reference sequence). The CDR3 DNA follows: TGTGCCAGTAGTATCTCCCCTGGTGGGGGGGATGAGCAGTTCTTC. Translation: CASSISPGGGDEQFF.

This clonotype was picked up many times. The chain joins TRBV6-2 or TRBV6-3 to TRBJ2-7, with TRBD1 matching over 9 bases. CDR3 length: 16 amino acids. The V gene end was trimmed by 0 bases and the J gene end by 5 bases; junction bases not matched to a gene: 8. Germline CDR1 and CDR2: MNHEY and SVGEGT. The CDR3 spells CASSYSRGQGPHEQYF. In DNA form, the CDR3 reads TGTGCCAGCAGTTACTCTAGAGGACAGGGGCCCCACGAGCAGTACTTC.

In this sample, this clonotype turned up many times. V usage is TRBV2 and J usage is TRBJ2-4, with 8 bases matching TRBD1. This CDR3 is 13 amino acids long. CDR1 is SNHLY, CDR2 FYNNEI, per germline. J gave up 6 bases and V 5 bases, and 3 bases lay outside the gene matches. Here the CDR3 DNA reads TGTGCCAGCAGTTCAGGGGGCGGAAACATTCAGTACTTC. Encoded protein: CASSSGGGNIQYF.

This clonotype was seen many times. The rearrangement links TRBV6-4 to TRBJ2-2; 7 bases line up with TRBD1. Germline lookup yields CDR1 MRHNA and CDR2 SNTAGT. Losses at the gene ends were 6 bases for V and 3 bases for J; bases not matched to a gene: 4. The CDR3 runs 14 residues. The CDR3 DNA is TGTGCCAGCAGCCCCCAGGGGGACACCGGGGAGCTGTTTTTT. Translated, it gives CASSPQGDTGELFF.

The rearrangement joins TRBV6-1 to TRBJ1-1; a weak D match, TRBD1 (5 bases). The V gene's germline CDR1 is MNHNS and CDR2 SASEGT. Deletions cut 7 bases from V and 0 bases from J, with 15 bases between. This CDR3 has 15 amino acids. The CDR3, as DNA: TGTGCCAGCAACACTAGGGGAAGGGTGAACACTGAAGCTTTCTTT. This sequence encodes CASNTRGRVNTEAFF.

The gene calls are TRBV9 and TRBJ1-2; D is unclear. Germline V CDR1 and CDR2: SGDLS, YYNGEE. The CDR3 totals 12 residues. V lost 3 bases and J 7 bases, leaving 10 bases between the germline ends. Here the CDR3 reads CASSEFRGGYTF. The DNA for the CDR3 is TGTGCCAGCAGCGAGTTTCGGGGTGGCTACACCTTC.

In its sample, this clonotype was seen a few times. This chain joins TRBV5-4 and TRBJ2-5; TRBD2 matches 9 bases. The CDR3 contains 15 residues. The germline V gene encodes CDR1 SGHNT and CDR2 YYREEE (reference sequence). J was trimmed by 3 bases and V by 0 bases; bases with no gene match: 3. The CDR3 protein is CASSLATSGKETQYF. The CDR3 DNA is TGTGCCAGCAGCTTGGCGACTAGCGGTAAAGAGACCCAGTACTTC.

This clonotype was picked up many times. CDR3 in DNA: TGCAGCGTTGAACTGTACAATGAGCAGTTCTTC. This sequence encodes CSVELYNEQFF. The chain carries TRBV29-1 and TRBJ2-1; D call uncertain. The germline V gene encodes CDR1 SQVTM and CDR2 ANQGSEA. Trimming removed 2 bases from V and 4 bases from J, with 3 bases in between. The CDR3 runs 11 residues.

The chain links TRBV7-9 to TRBJ1-5, with TRBD1 as a possible D gene (5 bases). The V gene's germline CDR1 is SEHNR and CDR2 FQNEAQ (reference sequence). The CDR3 extends over 15 amino acids. Trimming shortened V by 6 bases and J by 2 bases, and 14 bases separated the two germline ends. CDR3 DNA sequence: TGTGCCAGCAGTCCGGGACTCCTAGGCAATCAGCCCCAGCATTTT. Translated, it gives CASSPGLLGNQPQHF.

In this sample, this clonotype turned up many times. The rearrangement uses TRBV27 and TRBJ2-1; 8 positions agree with TRBD2. V was clipped by 2 bases and J by 8 bases; unmatched bases: 8. This CDR3 has 15 amino acids. Germline V lookup: CDR1 MNHEY, CDR2 SMNVEV (reference sequence). As DNA, the CDR3 is TGTGCCAGCAGTTTAGGGGGACTAGGGGCCTATGAGCAGTTCTTC. Its protein is CASSLGGLGAYEQFF.